This T cell receptor beta chain was profiled in a study of cytomegalovirus exposure and HLA in healthy donors. Whole-study context: HLA-typed donors contributed 65 million to 95 million unique TCRs, which were held in an early data release.

Use of 60 Vbeta and 13 Jbeta primers characterized the PCR. TCRdb keeps only in-frame clones here, not all; method: immunoSEQ multiplex PCR. The top ten hold about 7% of the sample, which has approximately 160,000 clones, about 80% seen once. The V gene's germline CDR1 is PRHDT and CDR2 FYEKMQ (reference sequence). This CDR3 is 17 amino acids long. Trimming removed 1 base from V and 3 bases from J; junction bases left unmatched: 9. Whole-study findings and limits: Reportedly, fewer N-insertions than the roughly 600-donor mean appeared in an Asian-associated ancestry cluster in a later analysis. Later analysis identified some 16,000 TCR beta sequences associated with HLA alleles, using a false discovery rate threshold of 0.05. Accounts indicate the classifier identified cytomegalovirus status with strong specificity and sensitivity.

As concerns this clone: No antigen is known for it.

Sequenced material: PBMCs. The chain uses TRBV13 and TRBJ2-3, with 8 bases matching TRBD1. The receptor comes from a man aged 25-45 years in good health and CMV-seropositive. This CDR3 reads CASSLVQGALWTDTQYF. The CDR3 DNA reads TGTGCCAGCAGCTTAGTTCAGGGGGCGCTTTGGACAGATACGCAGTATTTT. The variable domain in full, completed from reference TRBV13 and TRBJ2-3, reads AAGVIQSPRHLIKEKRETATLKCYPIPRHDTVYWYQQGPGQDPQFLISFYEKMQSDKGSIPDRFSAQQFSDYHSELNMSSLELGDSALYFCASSLVQGALWTDTQYFGPGTRLTVL.